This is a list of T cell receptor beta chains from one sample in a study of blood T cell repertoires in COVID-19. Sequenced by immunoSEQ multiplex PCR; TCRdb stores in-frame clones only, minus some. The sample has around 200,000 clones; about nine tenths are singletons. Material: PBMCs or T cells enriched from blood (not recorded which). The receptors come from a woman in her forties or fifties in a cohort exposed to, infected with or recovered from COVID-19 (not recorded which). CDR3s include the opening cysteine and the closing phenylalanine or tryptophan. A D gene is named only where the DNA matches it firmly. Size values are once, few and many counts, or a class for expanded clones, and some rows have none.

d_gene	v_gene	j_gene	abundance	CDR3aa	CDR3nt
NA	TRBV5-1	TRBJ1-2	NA	CASSLAGKGDGYTF	TGCGCCAGCAGCTTGGCCGGGAAGGGGGATGGCTACACCTTC
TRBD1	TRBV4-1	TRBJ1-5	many	CASSDHRGRTGGGQPQHF	TGCGCCAGCAGCGATCACAGGGGGCGGACGGGCGGGGGTCAGCCCCAGCATTTT
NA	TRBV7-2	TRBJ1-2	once	CASSSGRGDQSPMYGYTF	TGTGCCAGCAGCTCAGGGAGGGGAGACCAATCCCCGATGTATGGCTACACCTTC
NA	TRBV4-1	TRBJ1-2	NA	CASSQDGFISSYYGYTF	TGCGCCAGCAGCCAAGACGGGTTCATTTCTTCTTACTATGGCTACACCTTC
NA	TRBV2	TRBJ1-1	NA	CASRKNGQLNTEAFF	TGTGCCAGCAGAAAGAACGGACAGCTGAACACTGAAGCTTTCTTT
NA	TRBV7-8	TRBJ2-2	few	CASSLSAQGAGELFF	TGTGCCAGCAGCTTATCGGCACAGGGCGCCGGGGAGCTGTTTTTT
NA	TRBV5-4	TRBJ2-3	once	CASSLWEGTDTQYF	TGTGCCAGCAGCTTGTGGGAGGGCACAGATACGCAGTATTTT
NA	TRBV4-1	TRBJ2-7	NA	CASSQETGTSWQYF	TGCGCCAGCAGCCAAGAGACGGGAACTTCGTGGCAGTACTTC
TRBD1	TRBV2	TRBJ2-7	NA	CASRAPGQGDDEQYF	TGTGCCAGCAGGGCCCCGGGACAGGGTGATGACGAGCAGTACTTC
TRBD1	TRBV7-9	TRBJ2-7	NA	CASRPATGEYEQYF	TGTGCCAGCAGGCCCGCGACAGGGGAGTACGAGCAGTACTTC
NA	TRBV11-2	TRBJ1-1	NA	CASSLEAPPRGSFF	TGTGCCAGCAGCTTAGAGGCCCCCCCGAGAGGATCTTTCTTT
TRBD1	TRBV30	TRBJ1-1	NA	CAWAGTGNVAFF	TGTGCCTGGGCCGGGACAGGGAACGTAGCTTTCTTT
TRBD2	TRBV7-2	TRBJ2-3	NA	CASGLAGGLDTQYF	TGTGCCAGCGGACTAGCGGGGGGTTTAGATACGCAGTATTTT
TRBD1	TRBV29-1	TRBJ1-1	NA	CSVVTGMNTEAFF	TGCAGCGTTGTGACAGGGATGAACACTGAAGCTTTCTTT
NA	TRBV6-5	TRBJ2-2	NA	CASSATQAGELFF	TGTGCCAGCAGCGCGACCCAGGCCGGGGAGCTGTTTTTT
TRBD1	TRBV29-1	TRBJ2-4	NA	CSVGGGAAKNIQYF	TGCAGCGTTGGAGGGGGCGCAGCCAAAAACATTCAGTACTTC
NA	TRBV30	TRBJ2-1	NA	CAWSAGVLQVKQFF	TGTGCCTGGAGTGCAGGGGTCCTACAAGTCAAGCAGTTCTTC
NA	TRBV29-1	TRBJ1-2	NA	CSVGAGLGGYTF	TGCAGCGTTGGTGCAGGGTTAGGGGGCTACACCTTC
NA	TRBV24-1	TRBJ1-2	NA	CATSTGTFYGYTF	TGTGCCACCAGTACTGGGACTTTCTATGGCTACACCTTC
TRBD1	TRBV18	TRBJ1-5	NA	CASSPGQDQPQHF	TGTGCCAGCTCCCCGGGACAGGATCAGCCCCAGCATTTT
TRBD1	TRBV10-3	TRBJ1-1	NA	CAISVDRSNTEAFF	TGTGCCATCAGTGTGGACAGGTCGAACACTGAAGCTTTCTTT
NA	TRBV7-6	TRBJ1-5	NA	CASSLAVSNQPQHF	TGTGCCAGCAGCTTGGCAGTTAGCAATCAGCCCCAGCATTTT
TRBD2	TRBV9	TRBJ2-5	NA	CASSVVPSGGAETQYF	TGTGCCAGCAGCGTAGTGCCTAGCGGGGGGGCAGAGACCCAGTACTTC
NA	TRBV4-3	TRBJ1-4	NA	CASSQDAGMREKLFF	TGCGCCAGCAGCCAAGATGCAGGGATGAGGGAAAAACTGTTTTTT
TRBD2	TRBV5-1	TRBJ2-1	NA	CASSFGGGAYNEQFF	TGCGCCAGCAGCTTTGGCGGGGGGGCCTACAATGAGCAGTTCTTC
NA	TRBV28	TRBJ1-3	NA	CASSRGGSGNTIYF	TGTGCCAGCAGTCGGGGGGGGTCTGGAAACACCATATATTTT
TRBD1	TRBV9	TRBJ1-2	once	CASSVEGQALNGYTF	TGTGCCAGCAGCGTAGAAGGACAGGCCCTTAATGGCTACACCTTC
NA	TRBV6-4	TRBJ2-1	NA	CASSDHQNEQFF	TGTGCCAGCAGTGACCATCAGAATGAGCAGTTCTTC
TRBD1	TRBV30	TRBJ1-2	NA	CAWRQGANYGYTF	TGTGCCTGGAGACAGGGGGCTAACTATGGCTACACCTTC
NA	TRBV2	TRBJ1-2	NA	CASSSPPSNYGYTF	TGTGCCAGCAGTAGCCCACCCTCTAACTATGGCTACACCTTC
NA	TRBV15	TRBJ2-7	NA	CATSRDPGGEQYF	TGTGCCACCAGCAGAGACCCCGGGGGAGAGCAGTACTTC
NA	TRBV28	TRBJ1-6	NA	CASSLKSSYNSPLHF	TGTGCCAGCAGTTTAAAGAGCTCCTATAATTCACCCCTCCACTTT
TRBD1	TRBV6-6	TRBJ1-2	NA	CASRRGTGVQGYTF	TGTGCCAGCAGAAGAGGGACAGGGGTGCAGGGCTACACCTTC
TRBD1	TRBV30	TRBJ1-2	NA	CAWDTLDRGIHGYTF	TGTGCCTGGGATACCTTAGACAGGGGTATCCATGGCTACACCTTC
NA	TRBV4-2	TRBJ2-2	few	CASSQAQARDTGELFF	TGTGCCAGCAGCCAAGCACAGGCAAGGGACACCGGGGAGCTGTTTTTT